The 17 T cell receptor beta chains given below trace back to one sample, sequenced in a study of T cells after yellow fever vaccination. TCRdb reprocessed the 5' RACE reads via MiXCR and lists one record per CDR3 protein. The top ten hold 3% to 3.5% of the sample, which has some 300,000 distinct CDR3 sequences, about 10% seen once. The starting material was CD4+ T cells sorted from PBMCs, obtained 5 days after the yellow fever booster vaccination. These receptors all come from a man aged 18 to 29 who received the YFV17D yellow fever vaccine.

This clonotype was seen a handful of times. The chain is built from TRBV12-3 or TRBV12-4 and TRBJ1-2; TRBD1 might be the D (6 bases). This CDR3 is 13 amino acids long. Trimming took 6 bases from V and 5 from J, leaving 13 bases between them. The DNA of the CDR3 is TGTGCCAGCAGGAAATACAGGGAGTATGGCTACACCTTC. Translating it yields CASRKYREYGYTF.

The sample holds a few counts of this clonotype. A junction end diverges from the germline sequence, so it may reflect a read error. This chain links TRBV7-7 with TRBJ2-1, with D possibly being TRBD1 (6 bases). The CDR3 is 17 residues long. CDR1 and CDR2 from the germline V gene are SSHAT and FNYEAQ (reference sequence). The CDR3 spells CASSLGEPGHLDNEQFF. The CDR3 DNA sequence: TGTGCTAGCAGCTTAGGTGAACCGGGACACTTGGACAATGAGCAGTTCTTC. Drawing the rest from reference TRBV7-7 and TRBJ2-1, the complete variable domain is GAGVSQSPRYKVTKRGQDVTLRCDPISSHATLYWYQQALGQGPEFLTYFNYEAQPDKSGLPSDRFSAERPEGSISTLTIQRTEQRDSAMYRCASSLGEPGHLDNEQFFGPGTRLTVL.

This clonotype was counted only a few times. The chain couples TRBV5-6 to TRBJ2-7; 7 bases are shared with TRBD1. From germline, CDR1 is SGHDT and CDR2 YYEEEE. This CDR3 comprises 14 residues. After removal of 3 bases from V and 3 bases from J, the junction contained 6 bases not matched to a gene. Here the CDR3 reads CASSSLDRNYEQYF. CDR3 DNA: TGTGCCAGCAGCTCCTTGGACAGGAACTACGAGCAGTACTTC.

This clonotype occurred a few times. The CDR3 reads CASYGRAGANVLTF. The CDR3, as DNA: TGTGCCAGCTATGGAAGGGCTGGGGCCAACGTCCTGACTTTC. The V and J genes are TRBV28 and TRBJ2-6; D is undetermined. This CDR3 comprises 14 residues. The germline V gene encodes CDR1 MDHEN and CDR2 SYDVKM. Trimming left V 8 bases short and J 2 bases short, with 10 bases between.

The J gene is TRBJ2-5, the V gene TRBV12-3 or TRBV12-4; TRBD2 aligns across 9 bases. The CDR3 runs to 14 residues. V lost 3 bases to trimming and J lost 5 bases; unmatched junction nucleotides: 4. The CDR3 loop reads CASSFGGLAETQYF. In DNA form, the CDR3 reads TGTGCCAGCAGTTTTGGAGGACTAGCGGAGACCCAGTACTTC.

This clonotype was seen a handful of times. The chain combines TRBV7-6 with TRBJ2-5, with TRBD1 matching over 10 bases. The length of the CDR3 is 17 residues. Per the germline V gene, CDR1 is SGHVS and CDR2 is FNYEAQ. V trimming: 5 bases; J trimming: 5 bases; junction bases outside the gene matches: 14. The CDR3 protein is CASSAQIAGTGAETQYF. CDR3 sequence (DNA): TGTGCCAGCAGCGCCCAAATAGCCGGGACAGGGGCGGAGACCCAGTACTTC.

CDR3 nucleotide sequence: TGTGCCAGCAGCTTAAGTTCCGCAAGAACGTCGCAGTATTTT. Amino acids: CASSLSSARTSQYF. V is TRBV7-3 and J is TRBJ2-3; no firm D call. Germline V gene lookup returns CDR1 SGHTA and CDR2 FQGTGA. The CDR3 sequence is 14 residues long. Trimming shortened V by 1 base and J by 10 bases, and 15 bases separated the two germline ends.

At least ten counts were recorded for this clonotype. The rearrangement joins TRBV19 to TRBJ1-2, with D possibly matching TRBD1 (6 bases). The germline V gene encodes CDR1 LNHDA and CDR2 SQIVND (reference sequence). CDR3 length equals 15 residues. Deletions cut 4 bases from V and 4 bases from J, with 16 bases between. CDR3 bases: TGTGCCAGTAGTACAAGGACAGAGAGGAGCTATGGCTACACCTTC. This gives the protein CASSTRTERSYGYTF.

This clonotype was detected ten times or more. The chain combines TRBV7-2 with TRBJ2-5; D unresolved. CDR3 length: 13 amino acids. V was shortened by 0 bases and J by 4 bases, with 6 bases between the two germline ends. The germline V gene has CDR1 SGHTA and CDR2 FQGNSA. CDR3 sequence: CASSLASGETQYF. CDR3 sequence (DNA): TGTGCCAGCAGCTTAGCTTCGGGAGAGACCCAGTACTTC. Full variable domain (remainder filled in from reference TRBV7-2 and TRBJ2-5): GAGVSQSPSNKVTEKGKDVELRCDPISGHTALYWYRQSLGQGLEFLIYFQGNSAPDKSGLPSDRFSAERTGGSVSTLTIQRTQQEDSAVYLCASSLASGETQYFGPGTRLLVL.

This clonotype has a handful of counts. J is TRBJ1-5 and V is TRBV30; TRBD1 is a possible D gene (5 bases). The length of the CDR3 is 13 residues. V lost 0 bases and J lost 11, with 14 bases in between. Looked up from germline, CDR1 is GTSNPN and CDR2 is SVGIG (reference sequence). The CDR3 DNA sequence: TGTGCCTGGAGTGTACATTTCGACAGCGCCCAGCATTTT. This encodes CAWSVHFDSAQHF. Complete variable domain (other parts from reference TRBV30 and TRBJ1-5): SQTIHQWPATLVQPVGSPLSLECTVEGTSNPNLYWYRQAAGRGLQLLFYSVGIGQISSEVPQNLSASRPQDRQFILSSKKLLLSDSGFYLCAWSVHFDSAQHFGDGTRLSIL.

This clonotype was counted a few times. The rearrangement uses TRBV10-3 and TRBJ2-5; D gene unclear. The ends were cut back, 4 bases at V and 5 bases at J, with 5 bases in the middle. The CDR3 sequence is 11 residues long. Germline V gene lookup returns CDR1 ENHRY and CDR2 SYGVKD. Here the CDR3 DNA reads TGTGCCATCAGTGGGGCGGAGACCCAGTACTTC. Protein product: CAISGAETQYF.

The J gene is TRBJ1-4, the V gene TRBV12-3 or TRBV12-4; D not certain. Trimming pared 2 bases from V and 8 bases from J, leaving 15 bases between. The CDR3 runs 15 residues. The CDR3 sequence: CASSLRVGTKEKLFF. In nucleotides, the CDR3 is TGTGCCAGCAGTTTACGGGTGGGCACAAAGGAAAAACTGTTTTTT.

This clonotype was seen more than once but under ten times. This rearrangement joins TRBV4-2 to TRBJ2-3; D call uncertain. Trimming took off 0 bases at V and 4 bases at J, with 5 bases between the two ends. Germline CDR1 reads LGHNA; CDR2 reads YNFKEQ. This CDR3 spans 13 amino acids. Written as DNA, the CDR3 is TGTGCCAGCAGCCAAGATCTTGCAGATACGCAGTATTTT. This translates into CASSQDLADTQYF.

J is TRBJ2-7 and V is TRBV6-5; 8 bases match TRBD2. The length of the CDR3 is 15 residues. V shed 6 bases, J shed 4 bases, and the junction held 11 bases outside the gene matches. The V gene's germline CDR1 is MNHEY and CDR2 SVGAGI. CDR3 amino acids: CASSSPAGGRYEQYF. In DNA form, the CDR3 reads TGTGCCAGCAGCTCCCCCGCGGGGGGCCGGTACGAGCAGTACTTC.

This clonotype was seen a few times. V usage is TRBV20-1 and J usage is TRBJ2-7, with 8 positions matching TRBD1. This CDR3 contains 12 residues. Germline-derived CDR1 and CDR2 are DFQATT and SNEGSKA (reference sequence). Losses at the gene ends were 4 bases for V and 6 bases for J; bases not matched to a gene: 5. The CDR3 DNA reads as TGCAGTGCTATAGGACAGGGAGGCGAGCAGTACTTC. It encodes CSAIGQGGEQYF.

This clonotype was observed many times. One end of the junction does not line up with germline, which may come from a read error. V gene TRBV29-1 combines with J gene TRBJ2-3; maybe TRBD2 (5 bases). The germline CDR1 and CDR2 sequences are SQVTM and ANQGSEA. The CDR3 contains 11 residues. The CDR3 is CSVELERRRDF. In nucleotides, the CDR3 is TGCAGCGTTGAGTTAGAGCGCAGGCGGGATTTT.

This clonotype was detected ten times or more. One end of the junction is discordant with germline, which a read error may explain. The V and J genes are TRBV7-2 and TRBJ2-3, with a possible D match to TRBD2 (7 bases). The CDR3 has 12 residues. Germline CDR1 SGHTA, CDR2 FQGNSA. The CDR3 region is CASILFGGGLHF. The CDR3 region has the DNA TGTGCCAGCATCCTATTTGGCGGGGGCCTTCATTTT.